What follows describes a single TCR beta chain. V lost 4 bases, J lost 7 bases, and 8 bases lay in between. Germline values: CDR1 KGHSH, CDR2 LQKENI. The CDR3 is 12 residues long. The table came from immunoSEQ multiplex PCR; TCRdb's copy has only in-frame clones and leaves some out. The sample lists some 82,000 clones, over 75% occurring once. The data were obtained in a study of control samples from healthy donors and cancer patients. The TCR sequence derives from a man over 45 in good health. The J gene is TRBJ2-1, the V gene TRBV18; no definite D call. Sequencing used blood. The CDR3 is CASSLSSNEQFF. The CDR3 coding sequence is TGTGCCAGCTCACTCTCTAGTAATGAGCAGTTCTTC.